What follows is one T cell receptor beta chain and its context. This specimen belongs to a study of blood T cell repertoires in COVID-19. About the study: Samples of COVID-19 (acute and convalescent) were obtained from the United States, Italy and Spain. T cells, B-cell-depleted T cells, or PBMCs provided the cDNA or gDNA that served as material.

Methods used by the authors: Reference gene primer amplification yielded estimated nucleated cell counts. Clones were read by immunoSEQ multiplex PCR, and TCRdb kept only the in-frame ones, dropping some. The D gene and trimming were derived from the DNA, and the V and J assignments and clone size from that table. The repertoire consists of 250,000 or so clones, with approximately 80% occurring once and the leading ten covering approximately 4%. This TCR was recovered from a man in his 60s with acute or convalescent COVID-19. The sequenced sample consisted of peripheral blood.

The CDR3 DNA reads as TGTGCCAGCAGTGAAACGGACACAGGGGGCTACACCTTC. Protein sequence: CASSETDTGGYTF. The gene calls are TRBV6-1 and TRBJ1-2; tentatively, D is TRBD1 (6 bases). Germline V lookup: CDR1 MNHNS, CDR2 SASEGT. The V and J ends lost 2 bases and 8 bases respectively, with 12 bases between them. The CDR3 loop spans 13 amino acids.